The clone carrying this T cell receptor (beta chain) was counted ten times or more. Its antigen remains unknown. Attachment of unique molecular identifiers to individual cDNA molecules was performed. TCRdb fed the 5' RACE reads into MiXCR, producing one record per CDR3 protein. In the table there are 60,000 to 90,000 distinct CDR3 sequences, over 9% of which are singletons. The data are from a study of early T cells in non-severe SARS-CoV-2 infection. Whole-study context: Sequencing input comprised bulk RNA from unsorted whole blood; chain pairing was not available. Findings and limits, study-wide: Database matching using VDJdb favored anti-spike CD8 responses, with private and CD4 specificities left missing.

The CDR3 is made up of 13 amino acids. The ends were cut back, 4 bases at V and 2 bases at J, with 8 bases in the middle. Germline CDR1 and CDR2: SGHDN and FVKESK. This chain uses TRBV14 with TRBJ1-2; D remains ambiguous. This TCR was recovered from an adult who was a healthcare worker with PCR-confirmed SARS-CoV-2 infection or an uninfected control (not recorded which). The sample consisted of whole blood. CDR3 nucleotide sequence: TGTGCCAGCAGCCTTCAGTCCAACTATGGCTACACCTTC. Translated: CASSLQSNYGYTF.